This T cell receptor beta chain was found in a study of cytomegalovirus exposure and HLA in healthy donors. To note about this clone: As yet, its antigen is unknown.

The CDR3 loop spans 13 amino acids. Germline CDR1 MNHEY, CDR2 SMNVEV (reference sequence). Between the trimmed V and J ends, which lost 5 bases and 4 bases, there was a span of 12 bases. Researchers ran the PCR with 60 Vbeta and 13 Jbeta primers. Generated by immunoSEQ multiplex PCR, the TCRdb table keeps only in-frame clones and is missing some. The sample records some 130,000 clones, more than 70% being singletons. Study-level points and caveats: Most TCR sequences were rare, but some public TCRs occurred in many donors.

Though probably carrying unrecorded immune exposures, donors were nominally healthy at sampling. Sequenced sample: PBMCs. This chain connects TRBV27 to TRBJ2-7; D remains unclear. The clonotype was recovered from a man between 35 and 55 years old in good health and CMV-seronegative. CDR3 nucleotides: TGTGCCAGCAGTCCCCGTCCCCCTTACGAGCAGTACTTC. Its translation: CASSPRPPYEQYF.